These T cell receptor beta chains were read from a single sample in a study of blood T cell repertoires in COVID-19. Only in-frame clones appear in the TCRdb table, and some are missing; sequencing was by immunoSEQ multiplex PCR. This repertoire shows fewer than 400,000 clones, around 90% found once; its top ten account for roughly 5.3%. Source material: PBMCs or T cells enriched from blood (not recorded which). The receptors here all came from a man aged 60 to 75 who had recovered from COVID-19. Both conserved end residues are part of each CDR3. Fields, in order: D gene, J gene, clone size, V gene, CDR3 DNA, CDR3 protein. The D gene is left open where the match is weak. Clone size, where shown, is once, few, many, or a class for clones that have expanded.

D gene: .; J gene: TRBJ2-1; clone size: .; V gene: TRBV3-1/TRBV3-2; CDR3 DNA: TGTGCCAGCAGCCCCGGCGGCAGCGTGACCTACAATGAGCAGTTCTTC; CDR3 protein: CASSPGGSVTYNEQFF
D gene: TRBD1; J gene: TRBJ1-2; clone size: once; V gene: TRBV7-2; CDR3 DNA: TGTGCCAGCAGCCTCCTAATCCTAACAGGGGGATTAAGCTATGGCTACACCTTC; CDR3 protein: CASSLLILTGGLSYGYTF
D gene: .; J gene: TRBJ2-7; clone size: .; V gene: TRBV6-5; CDR3 DNA: TGTGCCAGCCGCCCGGGTCTCTCCTACGAGCAGTACTTC; CDR3 protein: CASRPGLSYEQYF
D gene: TRBD2; J gene: TRBJ2-2; clone size: many; V gene: TRBV18; CDR3 DNA: TGTGCCAGCTATCCGGGGGGAGCGAGCACCGGGGAGCTGTTTTTT; CDR3 protein: CASYPGGASTGELFF
D gene: .; J gene: TRBJ2-7; clone size: .; V gene: TRBV24-1; CDR3 DNA: TGTGCCACCAGTGATCCCAGGACAGCCTCGGGAGAGCAGTACTTC; CDR3 protein: CATSDPRTASGEQYF
D gene: .; J gene: TRBJ2-2; clone size: .; V gene: TRBV5-1; CDR3 DNA: TGCGCCAGCAGCTTGGCCCCCGCAACTCCATCTCGTACCGGGGAGCTGTTTTTT; CDR3 protein: CASSLAPATPSRTGELFF
D gene: .; J gene: TRBJ1-3; clone size: .; V gene: TRBV28; CDR3 DNA: TGTGCCAGCAGTTTAGGACTTTTCGCTGGAAACACCATATATTTT; CDR3 protein: CASSLGLFAGNTIYF
D gene: TRBD2; J gene: TRBJ2-6; clone size: .; V gene: TRBV15; CDR3 DNA: TGTGCCACCAGCGGGACTAGAAGCTCTGGGGCCAACGTCCTGACTTTC; CDR3 protein: CATSGTRSSGANVLTF
D gene: .; J gene: TRBJ1-1; clone size: .; V gene: TRBV18; CDR3 DNA: TGTGCCAGCTCACCACAGAAGGGGCAGAACACTGAAGCTTTCTTT; CDR3 protein: CASSPQKGQNTEAFF
D gene: TRBD1; J gene: TRBJ1-4; clone size: .; V gene: TRBV24-1; CDR3 DNA: TGTGCCACCAGTGATCCGGGACAGAATGAAAAACTGTTTTTT; CDR3 protein: CATSDPGQNEKLFF
D gene: .; J gene: TRBJ2-2; clone size: .; V gene: TRBV19; CDR3 DNA: TGTGCCAGTAGTATTGGTCAGGCAAACACCGGGGAGCTGTTTTTT; CDR3 protein: CASSIGQANTGELFF
D gene: .; J gene: TRBJ1-3; clone size: .; V gene: TRBV24-1; CDR3 DNA: TGTGCCACCAGTGATCCCAGGGATGCTGGAAACACCATATATTTT; CDR3 protein: CATSDPRDAGNTIYF
D gene: TRBD1; J gene: TRBJ1-2; clone size: .; V gene: TRBV3-1/TRBV3-2; CDR3 DNA: TGTGCCAGCAGCCAAGCAGGGGGACCTAACTATGGCTACACCTTC; CDR3 protein: CASSQAGGPNYGYTF
D gene: .; J gene: TRBJ1-5; clone size: .; V gene: TRBV28; CDR3 DNA: TGTGCCAGCAGTTTCCTCAAGACAGATAGCAATCAGCCCCAGCATTTT; CDR3 protein: CASSFLKTDSNQPQHF
D gene: .; J gene: TRBJ2-1; clone size: once; V gene: TRBV5-1; CDR3 DNA: TGCGCCAGCAGCTTGGGCGTCATGCAGGATGAGCAGTTCTTC; CDR3 protein: CASSLGVMQDEQFF
D gene: .; J gene: TRBJ1-5; clone size: .; V gene: TRBV6-5; CDR3 DNA: TGTGCCAGCAGTTACTCTGCCTATAGCAATCAGCCCCAGCATTTT; CDR3 protein: CASSYSAYSNQPQHF
D gene: TRBD2; J gene: TRBJ2-2; clone size: .; V gene: TRBV19; CDR3 DNA: TGTGCCAGTAGGAAGACGGGACTAGCGGGAGAGGCGGACACCGGGGAGCTGTTTTTT; CDR3 protein: CASRKTGLAGEADTGELFF
D gene: .; J gene: TRBJ1-6; clone size: few; V gene: TRBV7-9; CDR3 DNA: TGTGCCAGCAGCTTTGACAGCTATAATTCACCCCTCCACTTT; CDR3 protein: CASSFDSYNSPLHF
D gene: TRBD1; J gene: TRBJ1-5; clone size: .; V gene: TRBV24-1; CDR3 DNA: TGTGCCACCAGTGATTGGGGGACAGGGGGCAATCAGCCCCAGCATTTT; CDR3 protein: CATSDWGTGGNQPQHF
D gene: .; J gene: TRBJ1-4; clone size: .; V gene: TRBV4-1; CDR3 DNA: TGCGCCAGCAGCCAAGCCCCTCCGAATGAAAAACTGTTTTTT; CDR3 protein: CASSQAPPNEKLFF
D gene: TRBD1; J gene: TRBJ1-2; clone size: .; V gene: TRBV19; CDR3 DNA: TGTGCCAGTAGTATGGGGACAGCCTCTAACTATGGCTACACCTTC; CDR3 protein: CASSMGTASNYGYTF
D gene: TRBD1; J gene: TRBJ1-1; clone size: once; V gene: TRBV6-2/TRBV6-3; CDR3 DNA: TGTGCCAGCAGTTCGGACAGGGCTGAAGCTTTCTTT; CDR3 protein: CASSSDRAEAFF
D gene: TRBD1; J gene: TRBJ1-2; clone size: .; V gene: TRBV29-1; CDR3 DNA: TGCAGCGTTGGCCCCACGGGACAGGGTATTAACTATGGCTACACCTTC; CDR3 protein: CSVGPTGQGINYGYTF
D gene: .; J gene: TRBJ2-1; clone size: .; V gene: TRBV6-1; CDR3 DNA: TGTGCCAGCAGTGAAACTCTTAGGGGCTATGAGCAGTTCTTC; CDR3 protein: CASSETLRGYEQFF
D gene: .; J gene: TRBJ1-1; clone size: .; V gene: TRBV19; CDR3 DNA: TGTGCCAGTAGTATACTCCGGAGTCCGAGTTCTAACACTGAAGCTTTCTTT; CDR3 protein: CASSILRSPSSNTEAFF
D gene: .; J gene: TRBJ2-3; clone size: .; V gene: TRBV5-1; CDR3 DNA: TGCGCCAGCAGGAAACAGGGCGCCACAGATACGCAGTATTTT; CDR3 protein: CASRKQGATDTQYF
D gene: TRBD2; J gene: TRBJ2-3; clone size: .; V gene: TRBV7-2; CDR3 DNA: TGTGCCAGCAGCTTTAGTCCGGCTAGCGGTACAGATACGCAGTATTTT; CDR3 protein: CASSFSPASGTDTQYF
D gene: .; J gene: TRBJ2-4; clone size: .; V gene: TRBV2; CDR3 DNA: TGTGCCAGCAGTCTTCGGAGCGGGCCTTTAGCCAAAAACATTCAGTACTTC; CDR3 protein: CASSLRSGPLAKNIQYF
D gene: TRBD2; J gene: TRBJ2-5; clone size: .; V gene: TRBV5-1; CDR3 DNA: TGCGCCAGCAGCTTGATGACTAGCGGGAGTCAAGAGACCCAGTACTTC; CDR3 protein: CASSLMTSGSQETQYF
D gene: .; J gene: TRBJ2-1; clone size: once; V gene: TRBV28; CDR3 DNA: TGTGCCAGCAGTTTATCGGCAGGGAGGAATGAGCAGTTCTTC; CDR3 protein: CASSLSAGRNEQFF
D gene: TRBD2; J gene: TRBJ2-5; clone size: .; V gene: TRBV7-2; CDR3 DNA: TGTGCCAGCAGCTTAGCACGGATCGGGAGGGCCGGAGAGACCCAGTACTTC; CDR3 protein: CASSLARIGRAGETQYF
D gene: TRBD2; J gene: TRBJ2-1; clone size: .; V gene: TRBV27; CDR3 DNA: TGTGCCAGCGGTGTCCTATTAGCGGGAGGGGGCAATGAGCAGTTCTTC; CDR3 protein: CASGVLLAGGGNEQFF
D gene: .; J gene: TRBJ1-3; clone size: .; V gene: TRBV28; CDR3 DNA: TGTGCCAGCAGTTCTCCCCCTGCAGGGTCGAGCTCTGGAAACACCATATATTTT; CDR3 protein: CASSSPPAGSSSGNTIYF
D gene: .; J gene: TRBJ2-3; clone size: once; V gene: TRBV6-5; CDR3 DNA: TGTGCCAGCAGGAATTGGGCCTTCACAGATACGCAGTATTTT; CDR3 protein: CASRNWAFTDTQYF
D gene: .; J gene: TRBJ1-5; clone size: .; V gene: TRBV28; CDR3 DNA: TGTGCCAGCATCCTATCGGGAGTAGAGAATCAGCCCCAGCATTTT; CDR3 protein: CASILSGVENQPQHF
D gene: .; J gene: TRBJ2-2; clone size: .; V gene: TRBV15; CDR3 DNA: TGTGCCACCAGCAGGGACAGCCCCACCACCGGGGAGCTGTTTTTT; CDR3 protein: CATSRDSPTTGELFF
D gene: .; J gene: TRBJ1-1; clone size: .; V gene: TRBV6-5; CDR3 DNA: TGTGCCAGCAGTCCGGGGACTGAAGCTTTCTTT; CDR3 protein: CASSPGTEAFF
D gene: TRBD1; J gene: TRBJ1-5; clone size: once; V gene: TRBV6-5; CDR3 DNA: TGTGCCAGCAGTTACTCACGGGACAGAAATCAGCCACAGCATTTT; CDR3 protein: CASSYSRDRNQPQHF
D gene: TRBD2; J gene: TRBJ2-1; clone size: .; V gene: TRBV4-1; CDR3 DNA: TGCGCCAGCAGCCAAGATCCCGGGACTAGCGGGCAGAATGAGCAGTTCTTC; CDR3 protein: CASSQDPGTSGQNEQFF
D gene: TRBD2; J gene: TRBJ2-7; clone size: .; V gene: TRBV28; CDR3 DNA: TGTGCCAGCAGGGGAGCGGGAGTAGTTTACGAGCAGTACTTC; CDR3 protein: CASRGAGVVYEQYF